The 15 T cell receptor beta chains in this list originate from one sample, sequenced in a study of cytomegalovirus exposure and HLA in healthy donors. 13 Jbeta primers and 60 Vbeta primers were used for the PCR. Clones were sequenced by immunoSEQ multiplex PCR, and TCRdb holds only the in-frame ones, with some missing. The sample carries about 120,000 clones, 60% to 85% recorded once. The sample was PBMCs. The receptors here all came from a woman aged 25 to 39 in good health and CMV-seropositive.

Here the CDR3 reads CASSLRGTTDTQYF. CDR3 coding DNA: TGCGCCAGCAGCTTGCGGGGAACCACAGATACGCAGTATTTT. This sequence joins TRBV5-1 and TRBJ2-3; D is possibly TRBD2 (5 bases). The germline V and J ends were trimmed by 1 base and 2 bases, with 8 bases remaining between them. The length of the CDR3 is 14 residues. Germline V gives CDR1 SGHRS, CDR2 YFSETQ.

This clone has a single count. The chain joins TRBV5-1 to TRBJ2-1; maybe TRBD2 (5 bases). The CDR3 runs to 14 residues. Germline-derived CDR1 and CDR2 are SGHRS and YFSETQ. Trimming shortened V by 4 bases and J by 1 base, and 9 bases separated the two germline ends. The CDR3: CASSPPGSYNEQFF. DNA of the CDR3: TGCGCCAGCAGCCCTCCGGGGTCCTACAATGAGCAGTTCTTC.

This clone was recorded a few times. This rearrangement joins TRBV21-1 to TRBJ2-7; TRBD1, as called in the table, went unchecked against the DNA. TRBV21-1 represents a pseudogene. The CDR3 length is 16 residues. CDR3 nucleotides: TGTGCCAGCAGCAAAGAGGCAGGGCAAATGTCCTACGAGCAGTACTTC. Translation: CASSKEAGQMSYEQYF.

The V gene is TRBV4-2, the J gene TRBJ2-7, with D possibly being TRBD1 (6 bases). Germline V gene sequence: CDR1 LGHNA, CDR2 YNFKEQ. CDR3 length equals 15 residues. The ends were cut back, 0 bases at V and 5 bases at J, with 14 bases in the middle. The CDR3 DNA sequence: TGTGCCAGCAGCCAAGACGCCACAGGGCGCGACGAGCAGTACTTC. It specifies CASSQDATGRDEQYF.

The chain has TRBV6-5 and TRBJ2-5; the D gene is possibly TRBD1 (5 bases). Germline V lookup: CDR1 MNHEY, CDR2 SVGAGI. The CDR3 is 16 amino acids. V lost 3 bases, J lost 7 bases, and 21 bases lay in between. The CDR3 region is CASSYHPGVGQGTQYF. CDR3 sequence (DNA): TGTGCCAGCAGTTATCACCCCGGAGTGGGCCAGGGGACCCAGTACTTC.

This chain's CDR3 is CASRHAGTGTYGYTF. The CDR3 DNA follows: TGTGCCAGCAGACACGCCGGAACAGGGACCTATGGCTACACCTTC. The chain combines TRBV6-5 with TRBJ1-2; possible D gene TRBD1, 6 bases. The germline V gene has CDR1 MNHEY and CDR2 SVGAGI. The CDR3 is 15 amino acids. The V end was cut by 6 bases, the J end by 4 bases, with 18 bases between.

J is TRBJ2-7 and V is TRBV28; 11 bases are a match to TRBD1. CDR3 size: 15 residues. Germline trimming cut 4 bases from V and 2 bases from J; bases unmatched to any gene: 4. Germline-derived CDR1 and CDR2 are MDHEN and SYDVKM. CDR3 nucleotide sequence: TGTGCCAGCAGTTCGCCGGGACAGGGGGCCTACGAGCAGTACTTC. Protein product: CASSSPGQGAYEQYF.

This sequence joins TRBV4-3 and TRBJ2-2; D unclear. Trimming took 0 bases from V and 7 from J, leaving 9 bases between them. The CDR3 length is 14 residues. Germline values: CDR1 LGHNA, CDR2 YSLEER. CDR3 coding DNA: TGCGCCAGCAGCCAAGATCGGCCGGGCGGGGAGCTGTTTTTT. Translated, it gives CASSQDRPGGELFF.

The V and J genes are TRBV5-4 and TRBJ2-5; D is ambiguous. CDR3 length equals 13 residues. In germline, CDR1 is SGHNT, CDR2 YYREEE (reference sequence). Trimming shortened V by 9 bases and J by 1 base, and 13 bases separated the two germline ends. The CDR3 here is CATQATFQETQYF. DNA for the CDR3: TGTGCCACCCAGGCGACATTCCAAGAGACCCAGTACTTC.

This clone appeared a few times. V is TRBV4-2 and J is TRBJ2-5; 10 nucleotides line up with TRBD2. This CDR3 is 17 amino acids long. CDR1 and CDR2 (germline): LGHNA, YNFKEQ. The trim removed 0 bases at V and 1 base at J, leaving 5 bases unmatched. CDR3 sequence (DNA): TGTGCCAGCAGCCAAGATGGGAGCGGGGGGGTCCAAGAGACCCAGTACTTC. It codes for CASSQDGSGGVQETQYF.

A few counts support this clone. The V and J genes are TRBV7-2 and TRBJ1-2; D is perhaps TRBD1 (6 bases). CDR1 and CDR2 from the germline V gene are SGHTA and FQGNSA. The V and J ends lost 5 bases and 8 bases respectively, with 15 bases between them. CDR3 length equals 13 residues. CDR3 DNA: TGTGCCAGCAGCCCCGGACAGTCGCGGGGCTACACCTTC. Translating it yields CASSPGQSRGYTF.

This chain uses TRBV13 with TRBJ2-5; 9 positions agree with TRBD2. Trimming at V came to 5 bases and at J to 3 bases, leaving 7 bases not matched to a gene. The length of the CDR3 is 15 residues. Germline loops: CDR1 PRHDT, CDR2 FYEKMQ (reference sequence). CDR3 sequence reads: CASSIAGGAEETQYF. The CDR3 nucleotides are TGTGCCAGCAGCATCGCGGGGGGGGCGGAAGAGACCCAGTACTTC. The entire variable domain, with the rest obtained from reference TRBV13 and TRBJ2-5, is as follows: AAGVIQSPRHLIKEKRETATLKCYPIPRHDTVYWYQQGPGQDPQFLISFYEKMQSDKGSIPDRFSAQQFSDYHSELNMSSLELGDSALYFCASSIAGGAEETQYFGPGTRLLVL.

CDR3 DNA: TGTGCCAGCAGTTATCAGGGGATGAACACTGAAGCTTTCTTT. Residues: CASSYQGMNTEAFF. The chain has TRBV27 and TRBJ1-1; possibly TRBD1 for D (6 bases). The V gene lost 4 bases and the J gene lost 0 bases, with 9 bases spanning the gap. The CDR3 length is 14 residues. Per germline, CDR1 MNHEY and CDR2 SMNVEV (reference sequence).

The chain recombines TRBV7-9 with TRBJ1-1; 7 bases fit TRBD1. The CDR3 is 16 residues long. Germline V CDR1 and CDR2: SEHNR, FQNEAQ (reference sequence). V lost 6 bases and J lost 0; bases outside the gene matches: 10. CDR3 residues: CASSPGSGQLNTEAFF. The DNA for the CDR3 is TGTGCCAGCAGTCCAGGGTCGGGACAGTTGAACACTGAAGCTTTCTTT.

This clone is medium-sized (0.01 to 0.1%) in the sample. V is TRBV4-3 and J is TRBJ2-2, with TRBD2 as a possible D gene (6 bases). There are 16 residues in the CDR3. Germline loops: CDR1 LGHNA, CDR2 YSLEER. V was cut by 0 bases and J by 3 bases, with 11 bases left in between. CDR3 nucleotide sequence: TGCGCCAGCAGCCAAGATCCCCCGGGGGACACCGGGGAGCTGTTTTTT. This sequence encodes CASSQDPPGDTGELFF.